These 30 T cell receptor beta chains share one sample of origin, sequenced in a study of blood T cells in healthy people across ages. Next came a second PCR, run for roughly 7 to 12 cycles, which used a sample-barcoded 5' primer along with a J-beta primer mix. TCRdb processed the 5' RACE reads anew with MiXCR; each CDR3 protein has one entry. The sample has about 380,000 distinct CDR3 sequences; over 45% are singletons. The sample was blood. The receptors were sampled from a man in his sixties in good health.

This clonotype was detected only a few times. This sequence joins TRBV4-2 and TRBJ2-3, with D unresolved. The CDR3 sequence is 15 residues long. V lost 3 bases and J lost 6, with 16 bases in between. Germline assignment: CDR1 LGHNA and CDR2 YNFKEQ. In DNA, the CDR3 is TGTGCCAGCAGCCAGACGTGGCCGATTTTTGATACGCAGTATTTT. This codes for CASSQTWPIFDTQYF.

J is TRBJ1-6 and V is TRBV9; D ambiguous. This CDR3 region has 13 residues. Germline V CDR1 and CDR2: SGDLS, YYNGEE. V lost 0 bases and J 9 bases, leaving 7 bases between the germline ends. The CDR3 DNA follows: TGTGCCAGCAGCGTAGCTGAAACTTCACCCCTCCACTTT. Its translation is CASSVAETSPLHF. The complete variable domain, with remaining parts taken from reference TRBV9 and TRBJ1-6, reads DSGVTQTPKHLITATGQRVTLRCSPRSGDLSVYWYQQSLDQGLQFLIQYYNGEERAKGNILERFSAQQFPDLHSELNLSSLELGDSALYFCASSVAETSPLHFGNGTRLTVT.

With regard to this clonotype: An end of the junction does not agree with germline; a read error may underlie this. This chain uses TRBV5-1 with TRBJ2-7; the D gene is possibly TRBD1 (6 bases). This CDR3 comprises 13 residues. Germline CDR1 reads SGHRS; CDR2 reads YFSETQ. The chain's CDR3 is CASSPIGGYEQYF. CDR3 coding DNA: TGCGCCAGCAGCCCAATAGGGGGTTACGAGCAGTACTTT.

This clonotype was seen repeatedly, ten times or more. The genes are TRBV7-3 and TRBJ1-2; D uncertain. This CDR3 contains 13 residues. Looked up from germline, CDR1 is SGHTA and CDR2 is FQGTGA. V lost 2 bases to trimming and J lost 3 bases, with 7 bases between them. CDR3: CASSLSTDYGYTF. CDR3 coding DNA: TGTGCCAGCAGCTTATCAACAGACTATGGCTACACCTTC.

The chain is built from TRBV28 and TRBJ1-1; 7 nucleotides match TRBD1. The germline CDR1 and CDR2 sequences are MDHEN and SYDVKM. This CDR3 has 15 residues. J gave up 6 bases and V 6 bases, and 13 bases lay outside the gene matches. This CDR3 is CASRITGALVAEAFF. The CDR3 nucleotides read TGTGCCAGCAGGATCACAGGGGCGTTGGTTGCTGAAGCTTTCTTT.

The genes are TRBV15 and TRBJ2-1; D is ambiguous. Gene TRBJ2-7 matches the end of the DNA better, so the J call may be wrong. Germline CDR1 reads LNHNV; CDR2 reads YYDKDF (reference sequence). The CDR3 totals 15 residues. CDR3 DNA sequence: TGTGCCACCAGCAGAGTTTTAACTTCCTACAATGAGCAGTACTTC. Encoded protein: CATSRVLTSYNEQYF.

The V and J genes are TRBV28 and TRBJ2-5; 10 bases fit TRBD1. Looked up from germline, CDR1 is MDHEN and CDR2 is SYDVKM. The ends lost 5 bases at V and 4 bases at J; junction bases unmatched: 7. There are 15 residues in the CDR3. The CDR3 bases are TGTGCCAGCAGTCCGGACAGGGGGATCGGAGAGACCCAGTACTTC. Translating gives CASSPDRGIGETQYF.

This chain joins TRBV6-2 or TRBV6-3 and TRBJ2-6; possibly TRBD1 for D (5 bases). Germline V lookup: CDR1 MNHEY, CDR2 SVGEGT. The CDR3 covers 14 residues. Trimming pared 5 bases from V and 4 bases from J, leaving 9 bases between. CDR3 in amino acids: CASSRQLGANVLTF. The CDR3 DNA is TGTGCCAGCAGTCGACAGTTGGGGGCCAACGTCCTGACTTTC.

V is TRBV20-1 and J is TRBJ2-6; D is uncertain. Germline V gives CDR1 DFQATT, CDR2 SNEGSKA (reference sequence). Trimming left V 0 bases short and J 4 bases short, with 13 bases between. This CDR3 comprises 16 residues. The CDR3: CSARDLGSLGANVLTF. The CDR3 bases are TGCAGTGCTAGAGATTTAGGTTCACTGGGGGCCAACGTCCTGACTTTC.

The chain has TRBV20-1 and TRBJ2-6; TRBD2 is a possible D gene (6 bases). Germline CDR1 DFQATT, CDR2 SNEGSKA (reference sequence). This CDR3 comprises 19 residues. With 5 bases removed from V and 2 bases from J, the gap between germline ends came to 25 bases. The DNA for the CDR3 is TGCAGTGCTGACGCGAGCGTCTCAGTTCCGGGAGCTGGGGCCAACGTCCTGACTTTC. Protein: CSADASVSVPGAGANVLTF.

This clonotype was observed a handful of times. The chain joins TRBV24-1 to TRBJ2-1, with TRBD2 as a possible D gene (6 bases). With the DNA end fitting TRBJ2-7 better, the J assignment may be wrong. Germline V gene data show CDR1 as KGHDR and CDR2 as SFDVKD. This CDR3 spans 14 amino acids. This CDR3 is CATSQRESYNEQYF. Written as DNA, the CDR3 is TGTGCCACCAGTCAACGGGAGTCGTACAATGAGCAGTACTTC.

This clonotype is a singleton in its sample. The J gene is TRBJ1-2, the V gene TRBV7-2; D gene unclear. The CDR3 has 12 residues. Between the trimmed V and J ends, which lost 3 bases and 5 bases, there was a span of 7 bases. CDR1 and CDR2 (germline): SGHTA, FQGNSA. Written as DNA, the CDR3 is TGTGCCAGCAGCTTGGTGGGGTATGGCTACACCTTC. This codes for CASSLVGYGYTF.

V usage is TRBV20-1 and J usage is TRBJ1-2; 10 nucleotides agree with TRBD1. The V and J ends lost 3 bases and 7 bases, in that order; junction bases with no gene match: 11. The CDR3 is made up of 15 amino acids. Germline values: CDR1 DFQATT, CDR2 SNEGSKA (reference sequence). DNA of the CDR3: TGCAGTGCTAGGGTGGGACAGGGGAATTTTCGTGGCTACACCTTC. Amino acid sequence: CSARVGQGNFRGYTF.

J is TRBJ2-5 and V is TRBV7-8; D gene unclear. The V end was cut by 5 bases, the J end by 3 bases, with 10 bases between. The CDR3 sequence is 13 residues long. Germline CDR1 reads SGHVS; CDR2 reads FQNEAQ. The CDR3 DNA follows: TGTGCCAGCAGCGTGGGCGTAAAAGAGACCCAGTACTTC. Protein sequence: CASSVGVKETQYF.

This clonotype was recorded many times. This rearrangement joins TRBV19 to TRBJ2-4; tentatively, D is TRBD2 (6 bases). Trimming stripped 4 bases from V and 4 bases from J, with 11 bases between. The CDR3 has 14 residues. Germline CDR1 is LNHDA and CDR2 is SQIVND (reference sequence). CDR3 nucleotide sequence: TGTGCCAGTAGTAATCCGGGGGTAAAAAACATTCAGTACTTC. Translation: CASSNPGVKNIQYF.

This chain connects TRBV12-3 or TRBV12-4 to TRBJ2-3; the D is unclear. Deletions cut 3 bases from V and 4 bases from J, with 8 bases between. The CDR3 runs to 13 residues. CDR3 nucleotide sequence: TGTGCCAGCAGTTTTGCCTCTCCAGATACGCAGTATTTT. As protein: CASSFASPDTQYF.

The J gene is TRBJ2-7, the V gene TRBV7-8, with D possibly TRBD1 on 6 matching bases. V gave up 0 bases and J gave up 3 bases, with 12 bases separating them. CDR3 length: 15 amino acids. Germline assignment: CDR1 SGHVS and CDR2 FQNEAQ. The DNA of the CDR3 is TGTGCCAGCAGCTTAGCTTGGACAGCCAACTACGAGCAGTACTTC. It specifies CASSLAWTANYEQYF.

The chain has TRBV20-1 and TRBJ2-5, with D tentatively TRBD2 (6 bases). The J call may be mistaken, given a closer DNA end match to TRBJ2-7. The germline V gene has CDR1 DFQATT and CDR2 SNEGSKA (reference sequence). The CDR3 spans 12 residues. The CDR3: CSAREDYYEQYF. The CDR3, as DNA: TGCAGTGCTAGAGAGGACTATTACGAGCAGTACTTC.

With regard to this clonotype: At one of its ends the junction is not consistent with the germline gene, which may arise from a read error. This chain uses TRBV6-2 or TRBV6-3 with TRBJ1-1, with a weak D call TRBD1 (5 bases). Per the germline V gene, CDR1 is MNHEY and CDR2 is SVGEGT. The CDR3 consists of 11 residues. The CDR3, as DNA: TGTGCCAACAGTCCCGGGACCAAAGCTTTCTTT. This sequence encodes CANSPGTKAFF.

Concerning this clonotype: A much bigger clone sits one base away, suggesting this may be a read error. J is TRBJ2-3 and V is TRBV20-1; 7 bases fit TRBD2. The ends lost 2 bases at V and 2 bases at J; junction bases unmatched: 13. This CDR3 spans 17 amino acids. Looked up from germline, CDR1 is DFQATT and CDR2 is SNEGSKA (reference sequence). The CDR3 loop reads CSARRGRGVAFTDTQYF. CDR3 bases: TGCAGTGCTAGAAGGGGCCGGGGGGTAGCGTTCACAGATACGCAGTATTTT.

The chain recombines TRBV20-1 with TRBJ1-1; TRBD1 is a possible D gene (5 bases). With 3 bases removed from V and 1 base from J, the gap between germline ends came to 12 bases. This CDR3 contains 14 residues. Germline CDR1 reads DFQATT; CDR2 reads SNEGSKA (reference sequence). CDR3: CSASPGQGNTEAFF. CDR3 in DNA: TGCAGTGCTAGCCCCGGGCAGGGGAACACTGAAGCTTTCTTT.

This clonotype was observed a handful of times. Germline and junction disagree at one end, which may indicate a read error. The chain links TRBV24-1 to TRBJ2-6; D is unclear. Germline values: CDR1 KGHDR, CDR2 SFDVKD. The CDR3 runs 18 residues. CDR3 loop: CATSDSTRVSGGANVLTF. CDR3 in DNA: TGTGCCACCAGCGATTCAACTCGAGTCAGTGGAGGGGCCAACGTCCTGACTTTC.

This clonotype was recorded a few times. V usage is TRBV4-3 and J usage is TRBJ2-5; perhaps TRBD2 as D (5 bases). The CDR3 length is 15 residues. Germline CDR1 LGHNA, CDR2 YSLEER. V was shortened by 3 bases and J by 7 bases, with 18 bases between the two germline ends. CDR3 region: CASSQEAAPRGTQYF. CDR3 DNA: TGCGCCAGCAGCCAGGAAGCGGCTCCCCGGGGGACCCAGTACTTC.

To note about this clonotype: A read error is possible here, since a much larger clone lies one base away. The V gene is TRBV6-2 or TRBV6-3, the J gene TRBJ2-1, with 7 positions matching TRBD1. The DNA end is a closer match to TRBJ2-7, so the J assignment may be wrong. The CDR3 length is 15 residues. Germline V gives CDR1 MNHEY, CDR2 SVGEGT. CDR3 in DNA: TGTGCCAGCAGAACCCTCAGGGGACAGAGCTACGAGCAGTACTTC. As protein: CASRTLRGQSYEQYF.

This clonotype was counted ten times or more. This chain uses TRBV6-1 with TRBJ2-1, with 12 positions matching TRBD1. V lost 2 bases to trimming and J lost 9 bases; unmatched junction nucleotides: 5. Germline V gene data show CDR1 as MNHNS and CDR2 as SASEGT. The CDR3 runs to 15 residues. CDR3 in DNA: TGTGCCAGCAGTGAAATAGGGACAGGGGGCCGTGAGCAGTTCTTC. Residues: CASSEIGTGGREQFF.

CDR3 in amino acids: CSVPVAGVREQFF. The CDR3 bases are TGCAGTGTACCGGTAGCGGGAGTTCGGGAGCAGTTCTTC. This chain uses TRBV20-1 with TRBJ2-1; 9 bases agree with TRBD2. From germline, CDR1 is DFQATT and CDR2 SNEGSKA (reference sequence). With 7 bases clipped from V and 10 bases from J, the junction kept 11 bases outside the gene matches. The CDR3 runs 13 residues.

To note about this clonotype: A read error may produce the germline difference seen at one junction end. The chain has TRBV3-1 and TRBJ2-1, with D tentatively TRBD1 or TRBD2 (6 bases each). The CDR3 contains 15 residues. The germline CDR1 and CDR2 sequences are LGHDT and YNNKEL (reference sequence). The CDR3 DNA reads as TGTGCCAGCAGCTTGAAGGGGGGACTTAACAAGGAGCAGTTCTTC. This encodes CASSLKGGLNKEQFF.

This sequence joins TRBV28 and TRBJ2-3, with TRBD2 identical over 16 bases. The CDR3 runs 18 residues. V lost 6 bases and J lost 6; bases outside the gene matches: 12. CDR1 is MDHEN, CDR2 SYDVKM, per germline. CDR3 amino acids: CASRPITGLAGGRDTQYF. In nucleotides, the CDR3 is TGTGCCAGCAGACCAATAACGGGACTAGCGGGGGGGCGTGATACGCAGTATTTT.

This chain links TRBV6-1 with TRBJ1-6; D unresolved. From germline, CDR1 is MNHNS and CDR2 SASEGT. The V and J ends lost 11 bases and 5 bases respectively, with 16 bases between them. The CDR3 loop spans 14 amino acids. The CDR3 protein is CAPPSGMHNSPLHF. The DNA of the CDR3 is TGTGCCCCCCCGTCTGGGATGCATAATTCACCCCTCCACTTT.

The rearrangement joins TRBV12-3 or TRBV12-4 to TRBJ2-4; tentative D call: TRBD1 (5 bases). Trimming stripped 1 base from V and 10 bases from J, with 11 bases between. CDR3 length: 13 amino acids. The DNA for the CDR3 is TGTGCCAGCAGTTTAGGTACAGGCTCAATTCAGTACTTC. It translates to CASSLGTGSIQYF.